This T cell receptor beta chain was profiled in a study of T cells in women clearing cervical HPV infection. Findings and caveats of the study: TRBV6-7 relative abundance averaged approximately 0.11% in cases and 0.15% to 0.2% in controls.

The data were produced by immunoSEQ multiplex PCR, yet TCRdb's version contains in-frame clones alone and is incomplete. The sample totals more than 9,500 clones; its top ten clones hold about 10%. According to its frequency, this clone is medium-sized (0.01 to 0.1%). Its antigen remains unidentified. The read falls 3 residues short of the CDR3 end, and the missing part is taken from the germline J gene. Trimming took 6 bases from V and 3 from J; bases not matched to a gene: 6. The CDR3 totals 14 residues. The clonotype was recovered from a woman between 18 and 70 years old with a cervical HPV16 infection that either progressed to CIN3+ or cleared (not recorded which). The chain couples TRBV12-3 or TRBV12-4 to TRBJ2-7; 9 bases fit TRBD1. The specimen sequenced was blood buffy coat. CDR3 DNA, as far as it was read: TGTGCCAGCAGCCGACAGGGGGTTAACTACGAG. Protein sequence: CASSRQGVNYE. The whole CDR3 sequence reads CASSRQGVNYEQYF.